Listed here is a single TCR beta chain. Alongside a J-beta primer mix, a sample-barcoded 5' primer served in a second PCR lasting roughly 7 to 12 cycles. From the 5' RACE reads, TCRdb called clonotypes with MiXCR, one entry per CDR3 protein. The sample has 600,000 to 900,000 distinct CDR3 sequences, more than 25% seen once. The authors extracted at least 5 micrograms of total RNA per sample. These data are taken from a study of blood T cells in healthy people across ages. Trimming stripped 5 bases from V and 4 bases from J, with 5 bases between. CDR3 length: 11 residues. These sequences were also reported in another study, on T cells of mothers and their children. Per that paper: Samples came from a few healthy Caucasian mothers and their six children.

The source is a boy aged 5-17 years in good health. The chain has TRBV12-3 or TRBV12-4 and TRBJ1-2; D call uncertain. The sequenced sample consisted of blood. For the CDR3, the DNA is TGTGCCAGCAGTCCCCTCTATGGCTACACCTTC. Its translation is CASSPLYGYTF.